The sequence of this TCR beta chain was determined in a study of blood T cell repertoires in COVID-19. Study at large: The United States, Italy and Spain supplied acute and convalescent COVID-19 samples.

As handled by the study authors: Scientists estimated how many nucleated cells there were by amplifying reference gene primers. Sequencing used immunoSEQ multiplex PCR; TCRdb keeps in-frame clones, though not all of them. From that table come the V and J calls and clone size; the DNA was used to work out D and trimming. The data contain some 38,000 clones, 85% of them singletons. The CDR3 spans 13 residues. Trimming took 6 bases from V and 0 from J, leaving 6 bases between them. Germline V lookup: CDR1 MNHEY, CDR2 SVGAGI. The clonotype was recovered from a man aged 50-59 years with active COVID-19. The rearrangement links TRBV6-5 to TRBJ1-5; D remains unclear. Sample: peripheral blood. The CDR3 DNA is TGTGCCAGCAGCTATTATAGCAATCAGCCCCAGCATTTT. This encodes CASSYYSNQPQHF.